The rows below give T cell receptor beta chains drawn from one sample of a study of control samples from healthy donors and cancer patients. The data were produced by immunoSEQ multiplex PCR, yet TCRdb's version contains in-frame clones alone and is incomplete. The repertoire holds 70,000 to 100,000 clones, 70% to 90% seen once, with 6.5% to 8% in the top ten. Sequencing used blood. These TCRs come from an older woman in good health. Each CDR3 is given with its conserved first and last residue. A D gene is named only where the DNA matches it firmly. Rows may omit the clone size; those that give it use once, few, many or a size class.

CDR3	DNA	size	J	V	D
CASSLVKPRGAQYF	TGTGCCAGCAGCTTAGTCAAGCCACGTGGGGCCCAGTACTTC	-	TRBJ2-5	TRBV5-8	-
CASSDPSTDTQYF	TGTGCCAGCAGCGACCCCTCCACAGATACGCAGTATTTT	-	TRBJ2-3	TRBV9	-
CASSLQGWTGELFF	TGTGCCAGCAGTTTGCAGGGATGGACCGGGGAGCTGTTTTTT	-	TRBJ2-2	TRBV27	-
CASSEMTNYGYTF	TGTGCCAGCAGTGAAATGACTAACTATGGCTACACCTTC	-	TRBJ1-2	TRBV2	-
CASSLDLGNTEAFF	TGTGCCAGCAGCTTGGATCTGGGGAACACTGAAGCTTTCTTT	few	TRBJ1-1	TRBV5-5	-
CSVVGGHYYEQYF	TGCAGCGTTGTAGGGGGACACTACTACGAGCAGTACTTC	-	TRBJ2-7	TRBV29-1	-
CASSLARGANSPLHF	TGTGCCAGCAGCTTAGCGAGGGGGGCGAATTCACCCCTCCACTTT	-	TRBJ1-6	TRBV7-9	-
CASSSNRAERNIQYF	TGTGCCAGCAGTTCGAATCGGGCGGAGCGGAACATTCAGTACTTC	-	TRBJ2-4	TRBV5-4	-
CSVDRRGADTQYF	TGCAGCGTTGATCGACGGGGCGCAGATACGCAGTATTTT	-	TRBJ2-3	TRBV29-1	-
CASSVRDPLDGYTF	TGTGCCAGCAGCGTCCGGGACCCCCTTGATGGCTACACCTTC	-	TRBJ1-2	TRBV9	-
CASSETGQGGSEQYF	TGTGCCAGCAGTGAAACGGGACAGGGAGGTTCCGAGCAGTACTTC	-	TRBJ2-7	TRBV28	TRBD1
CASSPPVQGFREAFF	TGTGCCAGTAGTCCCCCGGTTCAGGGGTTCCGTGAAGCTTTCTTT	once	TRBJ1-1	TRBV19	-
CASSSSTGTAGSPLHF	TGTGCCAGCAGTTCTTCCACCGGGACAGCAGGCTCACCCCTCCACTTT	-	TRBJ1-6	TRBV28	TRBD1
CASSFSQGARNSPLHF	TGTGCCAGCAGCTTCAGTCAGGGGGCGCGAAATTCACCCCTCCACTTT	once	TRBJ1-6	TRBV7-8	TRBD1
CASSLDPTSWETQYF	TGTGCCAGCAGCTTAGACCCGACTAGTTGGGAGACCCAGTACTTC	-	TRBJ2-5	TRBV7-2	-
CASSSRGGYGYTF	TGTGCCAGCAGCTCAAGGGGAGGGTATGGCTACACCTTC	-	TRBJ1-2	TRBV5-5	-
CASSQDVAVGVLAGENYNEQFF	TGTGCCAGCAGCCAAGATGTGGCGGTAGGTGTACTAGCGGGAGAAAACTACAATGAGCAGTTCTTC	-	TRBJ2-1	TRBV4-2	TRBD2
CASSPAGGIGYTEAFF	TGTGCCAGCAGCCCCGCCGGGGGAATTGGGTACACTGAAGCTTTCTTT	-	TRBJ1-1	TRBV13	-
CATREFGGEAFF	TGCGCCACCAGGGAATTCGGGGGTGAAGCTTTCTTT	-	TRBJ1-1	TRBV5-1	-
CASSWGTGSSYEQYF	TGTGCCAGTAGTTGGGGGACAGGGAGCTCCTACGAGCAGTACTTC	-	TRBJ2-7	TRBV19	TRBD1
CASSSYPGLAGGRDTQYF	TGTGCCAGCAGCTCTTATCCGGGACTAGCGGGGGGGCGGGATACGCAGTATTTT	-	TRBJ2-3	TRBV11-2	TRBD2
CASSSFHGGGTEAFF	TGTGCCAGCAGCTCCTTTCATGGGGGGGGCACTGAAGCTTTCTTT	-	TRBJ1-1	TRBV11-3	-
CASSLAGGNTIYF	TGTGCCAGCAGTTTAGCGGGGGGAAACACCATATATTTT	once	TRBJ1-3	TRBV12-3/TRBV12-4	-
CASSLASYGEQFF	TGTGCCAGCAGCTTAGCTAGCTATGGTGAGCAGTTCTTC	-	TRBJ2-1	TRBV7-2	-
CASSPFGTGGGETQYF	TGCGCCAGCAGCCCCTTCGGGACAGGGGGCGGCGAGACCCAGTACTTC	-	TRBJ2-5	TRBV5-1	TRBD1
CASSLASSSYNEQFF	TGCGCCAGCAGCTTGGCGTCGAGCTCCTACAATGAGCAGTTCTTC	-	TRBJ2-1	TRBV5-1	-
CASSSQGVRGGQPQHF	TGTGCCAGCAGTTCCCAAGGGGTCAGGGGAGGCCAGCCCCAGCATTTT	-	TRBJ1-5	TRBV6-6	-
CASSESGTGVNEKLFF	TGTGCCAGCAGTGAATCCGGGACAGGGGTTAATGAAAAACTGTTTTTT	-	TRBJ1-4	TRBV25-1	TRBD1
CASSVEASREYEQYF	TGTGCCAGCAGCGTAGAGGCCTCTAGGGAGTACGAGCAGTACTTC	-	TRBJ2-7	TRBV9	-
CASTENQGRGETQYF	TGTGCCAGCACAGAGAACCAGGGGCGGGGAGAGACCCAGTACTTC	-	TRBJ2-5	TRBV6-5	-
CASSLGFYGYTF	TGTGCCAGCAGCTTAGGATTCTATGGCTACACCTTC	-	TRBJ1-2	TRBV7-2	-
CASSPPAGGANTGELFF	TGTGCCAGCAGCCCCCCGGCCGGGGGGGCGAACACCGGGGAGCTGTTTTTT	medium-sized	TRBJ2-2	TRBV4-2	TRBD2
CSVRQETQYF	TGCAGCGTGCGGCAAGAGACCCAGTACTTC	-	TRBJ2-5	TRBV29-1	-
CASSISRDRGPDTQYF	TGTGCCAGTAGTATCTCCCGGGACAGGGGGCCAGATACGCAGTATTTT	-	TRBJ2-3	TRBV19	TRBD1
CASGRGASAGYTF	TGTGCCAGCGGGAGGGGGGCGTCGGCTGGCTACACCTTC	-	TRBJ1-2	TRBV9	-
CATSGAGTDNEQFF	TGTGCCACCAGTGGGGCGGGGACAGACAATGAGCAGTTCTTC	once	TRBJ2-1	TRBV24-1	-
CASSFTGDTEAFF	TGTGCCAGCAGCTTTACAGGGGATACTGAAGCTTTCTTT	-	TRBJ1-1	TRBV7-9	TRBD1
CSVEVDLRFGGSQYF	TGCAGCGTTGAAGTAGATTTGAGGTTCGGGGGGTCCCAGTACTTC	-	TRBJ2-5	TRBV29-1	TRBD2
CASSRNRDEQYF	TGTGCCAGCAGTAGAAACAGAGACGAGCAGTACTTC	-	TRBJ2-7	TRBV11-2	-
CASSDRGGLNQPQHF	TGTGCCAGCAGCGACAGGGGGGGTCTCAATCAGCCCCAGCATTTT	-	TRBJ1-5	TRBV6-5	TRBD1
CASSLDSWGRAALF	TGTGCCAGCAGCTTAGATAGTTGGGGCAGAGCGGCCCTCTTT	-	TRBJ1-1	TRBV11-2	-
CASSRDSNNEKLFF	TGTGCCAGCAGCCGGGACAGCAACAATGAAAAACTGTTTTTT	-	TRBJ1-4	TRBV7-8	TRBD1
CASSRTGGQPQHF	TGTGCCAGCAGTCGTACAGGGGGTCAGCCCCAGCATTTT	-	TRBJ1-5	TRBV7-2	TRBD1
CASSEQGGDNEQFF	TGTGCCAGCAGCGAACAGGGAGGAGACAATGAGCAGTTCTTC	-	TRBJ2-1	TRBV7-2	-
CASSLSGSAEQYF	TGTGCCAGCAGTTTATCGGGTAGCGCGGAGCAGTACTTC	-	TRBJ2-7	TRBV12-3/TRBV12-4	-
CASRKEGAGNTEAFF	TGTGCCAGCAGGAAAGAGGGGGCGGGGAACACTGAAGCTTTCTTT	-	TRBJ1-1	TRBV6-5	TRBD1
CASSQGTQPQHF	TGTGCCAGCAGCCAAGGTACTCAGCCCCAGCATTTT	-	TRBJ1-5	TRBV3-1/TRBV3-2	-
CAISGTGRGAFF	TGTGCCATCAGCGGGACAGGCCGCGGGGCTTTCTTT	-	TRBJ1-1	TRBV10-3	TRBD1
CASSQAYRFGSTDTQYF	TGTGCCAGCAGCCAAGCCTACCGGTTCGGAAGCACAGATACGCAGTATTTT	-	TRBJ2-3	TRBV14	-
CATSTRDRINEKLFF	TGTGCCACCAGCACCCGGGACAGGATTAATGAAAAACTGTTTTTT	-	TRBJ1-4	TRBV15	TRBD1
CASSLSQAETQYF	TGTGCCAGCAGCTTAAGTCAAGCAGAGACCCAGTACTTC	-	TRBJ2-5	TRBV7-2	-